This passage covers 10 T cell receptor beta chains from one sample sequenced in a study of PD-1 blockade in classical Hodgkin lymphoma. Time point noted: newly diagnosed, previously untreated cHL patient sample. CD4+ T cells were purified from thawed PBMCs by negative selection. Using immunoSEQ multiplex PCR, the repertoire was profiled, and TCRdb retains in-frame clones only, with some absent. This sample has about 35,000 clones, with 75% to 90% found just once. Sample: CD4+ T cells from blood. Receptor source: a human donor with classical Hodgkin lymphoma.

V gene TRBV29-1 combines with J gene TRBJ1-1; a weak D match, TRBD1 (6 bases). The CDR3 contains 14 residues. The germline gives CDR1 SQVTM, CDR2 ANQGSEA. Trimming cost V 4 bases and J 1 base, with 13 bases left between them. The CDR3 is CSVVVQGTNTEAFF. The CDR3 DNA follows: TGCAGCGTTGTCGTGCAGGGGACGAACACTGAAGCTTTCTTT.

The chain has TRBV10-1 and TRBJ2-1; D is uncertain. Looked up from germline, CDR1 is WNHNN and CDR2 is SYGVQD (reference sequence). The CDR3 extends over 13 amino acids. Trimming removed 2 bases at V and 8 bases at J, with 10 bases between. In DNA form, the CDR3 reads TGCGCCAGCAGTGAGGCGGCTACTCATGAGCAGTTCTTC. It yields the protein CASSEAATHEQFF.

V usage is TRBV9 and J usage is TRBJ1-4; TRBD1 aligns across 8 bases. The CDR3 totals 14 residues. Germline V CDR1 and CDR2: SGDLS, YYNGEE. V lost 4 bases and J lost 8; bases outside the gene matches: 7. CDR3 DNA sequence: TGTGCCAGCAGCCGCGGACAGGGTGGAGAAAAACTGTTTTTT. Translated: CASSRGQGGEKLFF.

This clone was counted a few times. The gene calls are TRBV30 and TRBJ1-1; D ambiguous. The V gene's germline CDR1 is GTSNPN and CDR2 SVGIG (reference sequence). This CDR3 has 14 amino acids. V was shortened by 0 bases and J by 4 bases, with 12 bases between the two germline ends. This CDR3 is CAWSVAAWGTEAFF. The CDR3 DNA reads as TGTGCCTGGAGTGTCGCTGCGTGGGGCACTGAAGCTTTCTTT.

The chain uses TRBV6-5 and TRBJ2-4, with D perhaps assigned TRBD1 or TRBD2 (6 bases each). This CDR3 comprises 15 residues. The germline V gene encodes CDR1 MNHEY and CDR2 SVGAGI. The V end was cut by 5 bases, the J end by 3 bases, with 14 bases between. The CDR3 coding sequence is TGTGCCAGCAGTGGACTACAGGGATTCAAAAACATTCAGTACTTC. It is translated as CASSGLQGFKNIQYF.

The rearrangement uses TRBV12-5 and TRBJ2-7, with D possibly matching TRBD1 (6 bases). V was shortened by 1 base and J by 0 bases, with 7 bases between the two germline ends. Looked up from germline, CDR1 is LGHNT and CDR2 is FRNRAP. This CDR3 is 14 amino acids long. The CDR3 DNA reads TGTGCTAGTGGTTTGGGACAGGTCTCCTACGAGCAGTACTTC. Protein: CASGLGQVSYEQYF. The entire variable domain, with the rest obtained from reference TRBV12-5 and TRBJ2-7, is as follows: DARVTQTPRHKVTEMGQEVTMRCQPILGHNTVFWYRQTMMQGLELLAYFRNRAPLDDSGMPKDRFSAEMPDATLATLKIQPSEPRDSAVYFCASGLGQVSYEQYFGPGTRLTVT.

V is TRBV18 and J is TRBJ1-5, with 11 bases identical to TRBD1. Per the germline V gene, CDR1 is KGHSH and CDR2 is LQKENI. This CDR3 comprises 15 residues. The junction had 7 bases not matched to a gene; V was cut back by 5 bases and J by 7 bases. This CDR3 reads CASSSGQGAEQPQHF. CDR3 nucleotides: TGTGCCAGCTCATCCGGACAGGGGGCCGAGCAGCCCCAGCATTTT.

The CDR3: CASSAIGGGMTETQYF. CDR3 in DNA: TGTGCCAGCAGTGCAATCGGGGGGGGCATGACGGAGACCCAGTACTTC. The V call is TRBV2, the J call TRBJ2-5; 8 nucleotides align to TRBD2. The CDR3 covers 16 residues. V was clipped by 4 bases and J by 5 bases; unmatched bases: 12. The germline V gene encodes CDR1 SNHLY and CDR2 FYNNEI. The whole variable domain, filled in from reference TRBV2 and TRBJ2-5, reads EPEVTQTPSHQVTQMGQEVILRCVPISNHLYFYWYRQILGQKVEFLVSFYNNEISEKSEIFDDQFSVERPDGSNFTLKIRSTKLEDSAMYFCASSAIGGGMTETQYFGPGTRLLVL.

V gene TRBV19 combines with J gene TRBJ1-2; 10 bases fit TRBD1. The V and J ends lost 7 bases and 4 bases, in that order; junction bases with no gene match: 6. The CDR3 spans 14 residues. Germline V CDR1 and CDR2: LNHDA, SQIVND (reference sequence). CDR3 bases: TGTGCCAGTACTACGACAGGGGGCAGCTATGGCTACACCTTC. Amino acids: CASTTTGGSYGYTF.

The chain carries TRBV18 and TRBJ1-1; D unclear. Germline loops: CDR1 KGHSH, CDR2 LQKENI. V was trimmed by 3 bases and J by 0 bases, leaving 11 bases between them. The CDR3 length is 15 residues. In nucleotides, the CDR3 is TGTGCCAGCTCACCCAGTCCACAAATGAACACTGAAGCTTTCTTT. Its protein is CASSPSPQMNTEAFF.